The T cell receptor beta chain under discussion was sequenced for a study of cytomegalovirus exposure and HLA in healthy donors. The PCR was carried out with 60 Vbeta primers and 13 Jbeta primers. Sequenced by immunoSEQ multiplex PCR; TCRdb stores in-frame clones only, minus some. The sample has around 92,000 clones; about 85% are singletons. In germline, CDR1 is MDHEN, CDR2 SYDVKM. CDR3 length: 20 amino acids. After removal of 5 bases from V and 4 bases from J, the junction contained 24 bases not matched to a gene. Input material: PBMCs. The origin of this receptor is a girl aged 2 to 10 in good health and CMV-seropositive. The chain is built from TRBV28 and TRBJ2-5, with TRBD2 matching over 8 bases. DNA for the CDR3: TGTGCCAGCAGTCTTATGCGGGGGGTGGAAGGGACTGGGTTTAGAGAGACCCAGTACTTC. Its translation: CASSLMRGVEGTGFRETQYF.